These T cell receptor beta chains were read from a single sample in a study of cytomegalovirus exposure and HLA in healthy donors. The repertoire was sequenced with immunoSEQ multiplex PCR; TCRdb's copy has only in-frame clones and lacks some. Found here are some 180,000 clones, roughly 82% of them singletons; the top ten hold over 1.5%. The sequenced material came from PBMCs. All receptors come from a man in his forties in good health and CMV-seronegative. CDR3s leave out the opening cysteine and the closing phenylalanine or tryptophan. The order of the fields is CDR3 length, V gene, CDR3 protein.

cdr3_length: 14
v_call: TRBV9
cdr3_aa: ASRVGSGGASGELF

cdr3_length: 17
v_call: TRBV19
cdr3_aa: ASSPHPRTSGSGYNEQF

cdr3_length: 13
v_call: TRBV5-1
cdr3_aa: ASSLGPGDGNIQY

cdr3_length: 12
v_call: TRBV5-1
cdr3_aa: ASSLGQYYNEQF

cdr3_length: 13
v_call: TRBV19
cdr3_aa: ASSNRQGLNYGYT

cdr3_length: 14
v_call: TRBV28
cdr3_aa: ASSPNRAGGLKTQY

cdr3_length: 13
v_call: TRBV5-1
cdr3_aa: ASSSGTSDWNEQY

cdr3_length: 13
v_call: TRBV7-2
cdr3_aa: ASRKPGLEVNEQF

cdr3_length: 11
v_call: TRBV5-1
cdr3_aa: ASSPGTGDEAF

cdr3_length: 13
v_call: TRBV19
cdr3_aa: ASSIDRRGGAEAF

cdr3_length: 13
v_call: TRBV9
cdr3_aa: ASSVGEGINQPQH

cdr3_length: 12
v_call: TRBV18
cdr3_aa: ASSPGLGTDTQY

cdr3_length: 12
v_call: TRBV28
cdr3_aa: ASSGQGLHYEQY

cdr3_length: 12
v_call: TRBV6-5
cdr3_aa: ASSLGEGLYGYT

cdr3_length: 12
v_call: TRBV27
cdr3_aa: ASSLQGGNYGYT

cdr3_length: 12
v_call: TRBV29-1
cdr3_aa: SGLQGLRNTEAF

cdr3_length: 11
v_call: TRBV28
cdr3_aa: ASSRTNPKTQY

cdr3_length: 12
v_call: TRBV30
cdr3_aa: AWSGDATGAEAF

cdr3_length: 16
v_call: TRBV18
cdr3_aa: ASSSPGLAGSSTDTQY

cdr3_length: 13
v_call: TRBV5-1
cdr3_aa: ASNSLALSTDTQY

cdr3_length: 13
v_call: TRBV7-9
cdr3_aa: ASSLGTAMNTEAF

cdr3_length: 12
v_call: TRBV25-1
cdr3_aa: ASSEWGGDYGYT

cdr3_length: 13
v_call: TRBV15
cdr3_aa: ATSREQQGRQPQH

cdr3_length: 12
v_call: TRBV2
cdr3_aa: ASSVMGALTEAF

cdr3_length: 12
v_call: TRBV14
cdr3_aa: ASSQALGRYGYT

cdr3_length: 14
v_call: TRBV21-1
cdr3_aa: ASRGGNAGNQETQY